The 10 T cell receptor beta chains below come from one sample, sequenced in a study of cytomegalovirus exposure and HLA in healthy donors. TCRdb keeps only in-frame clones here, not all; method: immunoSEQ multiplex PCR. Altogether about 310,000 clones are present, roughly 87% being singletons, with the ten largest covering around 0.88%. Sequencing was carried out using PBMCs. These receptors all stem from a man younger than 45 in good health and CMV-seronegative.

The chain is built from TRBV7-6 and TRBJ2-1; perhaps TRBD2 as D (7 bases). This CDR3 region has 17 residues. The V and J ends lost 5 bases and 0 bases respectively, with 17 bases between them. Germline assignment: CDR1 SGHVS and CDR2 FNYEAQ. The CDR3 DNA sequence: TGTGCCAGCAGCAGGGGGGGAGGGGTCAGCTCCTACAATGAGCAGTTCTTC. The encoded protein is CASSRGGGVSSYNEQFF.

The gene calls are TRBV4-1 and TRBJ1-5; D gene ambiguous. The CDR3 loop spans 14 amino acids. The germline CDR1 and CDR2 sequences are MGHRA and YSYEKL. V lost 1 base to trimming and J lost 1 base, with 5 bases between them. CDR3 amino acids: CASSQAVSNQPQHF. The CDR3, as DNA: TGCGCCAGCAGCCAAGCGGTGAGCAATCAGCCCCAGCATTTT.

V is TRBV2 and J is TRBJ1-5, with 8 bases that match TRBD1. This CDR3 contains 13 residues. Germline trimming cut 4 bases from V and 6 bases from J; bases unmatched to any gene: 2. Germline-derived CDR1 and CDR2 are SNHLY and FYNNEI. This chain's CDR3 is CASSADRAQPQHF. CDR3 DNA: TGTGCCAGCAGTGCGGACAGGGCTCAGCCCCAGCATTTT.

V and J are TRBV5-4 and TRBJ2-7, with D tentatively TRBD1 (5 bases). The CDR3 loop spans 15 amino acids. Trimming removed 3 bases from V and 3 bases from J, with 16 bases in between. Per germline, CDR1 SGHNT and CDR2 YYREEE (reference sequence). CDR3 coding DNA: TGTGCCAGCAGCTCGGTAGGCAGGGTCAACTACGAGCAGTACTTC. Translating it yields CASSSVGRVNYEQYF.

This clone has a single count. The chain links TRBV4-2 to TRBJ1-1, with D possibly being TRBD1 (5 bases). Germline CDR1 and CDR2: LGHNA and YNFKEQ. The CDR3 runs to 19 residues. The V end lost 0 bases, the J end lost 0 bases, and 20 bases lay between the germline ends. CDR3 sequence: CASSQDLGGWSKVNTEAFF. The CDR3 bases are TGTGCCAGCAGCCAAGATCTGGGGGGATGGAGTAAGGTGAACACTGAAGCTTTCTTT.

Note on this clone: Additional DNA sequences in this sample encode the identical CDR3. This chain joins TRBV15 and TRBJ2-2; D might be TRBD2 (5 bases). The CDR3 consists of 14 residues. V was clipped by 4 bases and J by 2 bases, with 8 bases between them. The germline V gene has CDR1 LNHNV and CDR2 YYDKDF (reference sequence). CDR3 sequence: CATSNRGNTGELFF. Here the CDR3 DNA reads TGTGCCACCAGCAACCGGGGAAACACCGGGGAGCTGTTTTTT.

V gene TRBV11-2 combines with J gene TRBJ2-1, with 10 bases aligning to TRBD2. Germline V lookup: CDR1 SGHAT, CDR2 FQNNGV. CDR3 length: 15 amino acids. V trimming: 1 base; J trimming: 6 bases; junction bases outside the gene matches: 3. The CDR3 protein is CASSLVASGGNEQFF. CDR3 coding DNA: TGTGCCAGCAGCTTAGTGGCTAGCGGGGGCAATGAGCAGTTCTTC.

The V call is TRBV30, the J call TRBJ1-2; D gene uncertain. The CDR3 runs 10 residues. The germline V and J ends were trimmed by 7 bases and 8 bases, with 11 bases remaining between them. Germline CDR1 and CDR2: GTSNPN and SVGIG (reference sequence). CDR3: CAYSAGGYTF. CDR3 sequence (DNA): TGTGCCTATTCGGCGGGAGGCTACACCTTC.

The chain employs TRBV9 and TRBJ2-7; weak D call: TRBD1 (6 bases). The ends were cut back, 8 bases at V and 0 bases at J, with 18 bases in the middle. CDR1 and CDR2 (germline): SGDLS, YYNGEE. CDR3 length: 15 residues. The CDR3 sequence is CASTPSTGSSYEQYF. For the CDR3, the DNA is TGTGCCAGTACCCCTTCGACAGGTAGCTCCTACGAGCAGTACTTC.

The count of this clone is one. The V gene is TRBV5-1, the J gene TRBJ1-2; D uncertain. Looked up from germline, CDR1 is SGHRS and CDR2 is YFSETQ. Trimming left V 4 bases short and J 5 bases short, with 15 bases between. The CDR3 covers 14 residues. The CDR3 sequence: CASSPAGVVYGYTF. The CDR3 DNA sequence: TGCGCCAGCAGCCCAGCCGGGGTTGTGTATGGCTACACCTTC.